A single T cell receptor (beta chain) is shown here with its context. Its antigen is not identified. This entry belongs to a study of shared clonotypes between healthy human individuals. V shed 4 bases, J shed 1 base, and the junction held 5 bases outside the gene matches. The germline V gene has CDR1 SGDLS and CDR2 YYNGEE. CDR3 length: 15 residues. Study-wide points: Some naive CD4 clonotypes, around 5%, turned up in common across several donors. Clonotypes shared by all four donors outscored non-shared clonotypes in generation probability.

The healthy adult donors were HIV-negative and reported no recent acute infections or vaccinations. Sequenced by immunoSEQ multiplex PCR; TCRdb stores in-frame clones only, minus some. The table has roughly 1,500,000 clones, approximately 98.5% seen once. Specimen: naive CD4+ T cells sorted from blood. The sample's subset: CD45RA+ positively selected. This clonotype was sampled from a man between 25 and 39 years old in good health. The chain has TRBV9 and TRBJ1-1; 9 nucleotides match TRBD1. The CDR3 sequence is CASSSLDRGNTEAFF. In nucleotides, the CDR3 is TGTGCCAGCAGCTCTCTGGACAGGGGGAACACTGAAGCTTTCTTT.